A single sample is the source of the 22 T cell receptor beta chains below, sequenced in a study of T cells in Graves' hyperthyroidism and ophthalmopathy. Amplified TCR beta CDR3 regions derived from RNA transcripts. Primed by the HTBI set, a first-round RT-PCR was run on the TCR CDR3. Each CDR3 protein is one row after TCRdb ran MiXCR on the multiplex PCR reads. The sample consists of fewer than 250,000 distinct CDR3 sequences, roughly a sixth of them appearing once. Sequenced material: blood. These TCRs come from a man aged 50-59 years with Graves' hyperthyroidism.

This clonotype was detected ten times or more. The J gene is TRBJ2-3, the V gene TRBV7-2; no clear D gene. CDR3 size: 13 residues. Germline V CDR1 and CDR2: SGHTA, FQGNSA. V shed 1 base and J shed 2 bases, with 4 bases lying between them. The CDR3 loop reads CASSLEATDTQYF. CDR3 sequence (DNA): TGTGCCAGCAGCTTAGAAGCCACAGATACGCAGTATTTT.

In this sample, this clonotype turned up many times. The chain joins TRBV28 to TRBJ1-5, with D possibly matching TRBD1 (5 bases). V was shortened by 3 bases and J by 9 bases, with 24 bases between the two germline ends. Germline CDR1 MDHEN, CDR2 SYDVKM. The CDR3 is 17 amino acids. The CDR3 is CASSLDPAGPRKAPQHF. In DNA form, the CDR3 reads TGTGCCAGCAGTTTGGATCCAGCGGGACCTCGCAAGGCGCCCCAGCATTTT.

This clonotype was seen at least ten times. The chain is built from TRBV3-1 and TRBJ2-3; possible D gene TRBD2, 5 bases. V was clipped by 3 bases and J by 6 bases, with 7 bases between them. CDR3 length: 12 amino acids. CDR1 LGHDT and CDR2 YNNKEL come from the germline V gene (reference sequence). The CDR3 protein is CASSHGVDTQYF. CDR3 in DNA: TGTGCCAGCAGCCACGGGGTCGATACGCAGTATTTT.

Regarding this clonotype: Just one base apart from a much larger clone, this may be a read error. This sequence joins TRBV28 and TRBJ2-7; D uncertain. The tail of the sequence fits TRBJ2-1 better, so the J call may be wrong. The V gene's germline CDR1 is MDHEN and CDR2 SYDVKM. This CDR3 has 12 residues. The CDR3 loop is CASSENSSEQFF. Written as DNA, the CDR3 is TGTGCCAGCAGTGAGAACAGCTCCGAGCAGTTCTTC.

The CDR3 nucleotides are TGCAGTGCTAGAAGTAGTGACGGGAGCTCCTACAATGAGCAGTTCTTC. Translation gives CSARSSDGSSYNEQFF. The V call is TRBV20-1, the J call TRBJ2-1; D is possibly TRBD2 (6 bases). The germline V gene has CDR1 DFQATT and CDR2 SNEGSKA (reference sequence). V shed 2 bases and J shed 0 bases, with 14 bases lying between them. This CDR3 has 16 amino acids.

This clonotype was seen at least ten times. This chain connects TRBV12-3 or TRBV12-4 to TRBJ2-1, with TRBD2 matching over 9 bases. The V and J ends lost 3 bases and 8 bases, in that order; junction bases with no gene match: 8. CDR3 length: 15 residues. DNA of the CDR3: TGTGCCAGCAGTTTCTTAGCGGGGGTGCTTCATGAGCAGTTCTTC. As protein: CASSFLAGVLHEQFF.

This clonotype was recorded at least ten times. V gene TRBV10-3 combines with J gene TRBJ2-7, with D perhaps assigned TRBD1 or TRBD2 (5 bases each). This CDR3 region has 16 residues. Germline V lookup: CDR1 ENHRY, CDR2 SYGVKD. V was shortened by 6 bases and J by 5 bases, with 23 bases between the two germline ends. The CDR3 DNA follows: TGTGCCATCAGGACAACCACTGCGTTGGTGGGGGACGAGCAGTACTTC. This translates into CAIRTTTALVGDEQYF.

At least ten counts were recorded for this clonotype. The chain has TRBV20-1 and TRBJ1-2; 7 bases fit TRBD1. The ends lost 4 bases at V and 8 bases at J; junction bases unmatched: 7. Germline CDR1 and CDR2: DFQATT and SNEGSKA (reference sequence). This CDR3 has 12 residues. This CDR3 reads CSATQGVEGYTF. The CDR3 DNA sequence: TGCAGTGCTACCCAGGGGGTCGAGGGCTACACCTTC.

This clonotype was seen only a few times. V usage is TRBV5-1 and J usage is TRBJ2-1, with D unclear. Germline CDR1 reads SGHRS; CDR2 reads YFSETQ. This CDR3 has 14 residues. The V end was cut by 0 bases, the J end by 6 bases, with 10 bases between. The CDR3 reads CASSLAVSSNEQFF. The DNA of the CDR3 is TGCGCCAGCAGCTTGGCGGTTTCTAGCAATGAGCAGTTCTTC.

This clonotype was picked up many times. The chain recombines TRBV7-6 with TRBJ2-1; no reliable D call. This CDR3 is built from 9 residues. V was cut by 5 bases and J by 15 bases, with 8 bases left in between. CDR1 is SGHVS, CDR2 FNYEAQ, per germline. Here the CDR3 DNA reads TGTGCCAGCAGCACGCGTCCGTTCTTC. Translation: CASSTRPFF.

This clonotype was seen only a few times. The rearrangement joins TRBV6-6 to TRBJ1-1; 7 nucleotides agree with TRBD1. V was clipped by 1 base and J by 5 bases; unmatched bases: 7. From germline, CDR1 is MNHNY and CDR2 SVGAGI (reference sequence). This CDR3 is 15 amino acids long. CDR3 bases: TGTGCCAGCAGTTACTACAGGGGAAGAGGGACTGAAGCTTTCTTT. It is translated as CASSYYRGRGTEAFF.

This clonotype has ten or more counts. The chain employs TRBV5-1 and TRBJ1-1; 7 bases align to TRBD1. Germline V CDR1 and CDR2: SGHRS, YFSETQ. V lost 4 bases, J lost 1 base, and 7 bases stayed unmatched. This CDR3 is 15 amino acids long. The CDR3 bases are TGCGCCAGCAGCCGCCAGGGACAGAGGAACACTGAAGCTTTCTTT. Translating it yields CASSRQGQRNTEAFF.

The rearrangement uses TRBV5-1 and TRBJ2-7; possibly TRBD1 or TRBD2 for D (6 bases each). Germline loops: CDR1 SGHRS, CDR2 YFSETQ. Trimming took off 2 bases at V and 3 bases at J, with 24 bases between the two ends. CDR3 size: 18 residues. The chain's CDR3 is CASSFLGGHVPGNYEQYF. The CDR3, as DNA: TGCGCCAGCAGCTTTTTAGGGGGGCATGTTCCTGGGAACTACGAGCAGTACTTC.

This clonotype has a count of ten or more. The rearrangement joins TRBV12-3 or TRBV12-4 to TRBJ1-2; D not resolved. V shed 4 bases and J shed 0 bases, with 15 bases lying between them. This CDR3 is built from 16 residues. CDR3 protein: CASSSGQEYSNYGYTF. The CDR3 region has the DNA TGTGCCAGCAGTTCCGGCCAGGAATATTCTAACTATGGCTACACCTTC.

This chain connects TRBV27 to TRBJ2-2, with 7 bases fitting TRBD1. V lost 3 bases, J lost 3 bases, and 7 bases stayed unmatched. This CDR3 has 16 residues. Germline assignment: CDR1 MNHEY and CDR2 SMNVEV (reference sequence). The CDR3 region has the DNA TGTGCCAGCAGTTTCCCCGACAGGGTAGACACCGGGGAGCTGTTTTTT. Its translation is CASSFPDRVDTGELFF.

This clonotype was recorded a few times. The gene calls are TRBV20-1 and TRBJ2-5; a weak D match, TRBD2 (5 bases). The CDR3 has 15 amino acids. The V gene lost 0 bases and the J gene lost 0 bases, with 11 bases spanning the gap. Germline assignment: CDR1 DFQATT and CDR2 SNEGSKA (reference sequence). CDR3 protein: CSAREHGVHQETQYF. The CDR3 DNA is TGCAGTGCTAGAGAACACGGGGTCCACCAAGAGACCCAGTACTTC.

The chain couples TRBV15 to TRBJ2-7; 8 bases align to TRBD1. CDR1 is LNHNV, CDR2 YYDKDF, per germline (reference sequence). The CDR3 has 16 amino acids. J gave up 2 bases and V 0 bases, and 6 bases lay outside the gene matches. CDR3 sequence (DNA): TGTGCCACCAGCAGAGATCGTGGGACAGGTACCTACGAGCAGTACTTC. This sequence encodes CATSRDRGTGTYEQYF. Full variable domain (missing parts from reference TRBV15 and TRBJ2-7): DAMVIQNPRYQVTQFGKPVTLSCSQTLNHNVMYWYQQKSSQAPKLLFHYYDKDFNNEADTPDNFQSRRPNTSFCFLDIRSPGLGDTAMYLCATSRDRGTGTYEQYFGPGTRLTVT.

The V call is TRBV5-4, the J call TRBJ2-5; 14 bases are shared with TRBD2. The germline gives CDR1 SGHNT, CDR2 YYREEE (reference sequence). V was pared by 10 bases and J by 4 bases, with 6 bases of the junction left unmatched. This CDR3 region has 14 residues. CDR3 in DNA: TGTGCCGGGGGACTAGCGGGAGTTAGAGAGACCCAGTACTTC. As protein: CAGGLAGVRETQYF.

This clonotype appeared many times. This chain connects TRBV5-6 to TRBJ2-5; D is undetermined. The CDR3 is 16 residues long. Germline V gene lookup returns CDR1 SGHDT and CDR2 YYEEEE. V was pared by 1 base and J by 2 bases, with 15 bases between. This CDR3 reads CASSLFRGKFQETQYF. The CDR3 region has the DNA TGTGCCAGCAGCTTGTTTCGTGGGAAATTTCAAGAGACCCAGTACTTC.

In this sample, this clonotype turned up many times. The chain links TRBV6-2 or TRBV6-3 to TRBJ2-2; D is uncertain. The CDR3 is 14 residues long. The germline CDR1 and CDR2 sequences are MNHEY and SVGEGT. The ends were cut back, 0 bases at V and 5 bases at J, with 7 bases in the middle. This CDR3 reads CASSYSPETGELFF. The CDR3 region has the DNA TGTGCCAGCAGTTACTCTCCCGAAACCGGGGAGCTGTTTTTT.

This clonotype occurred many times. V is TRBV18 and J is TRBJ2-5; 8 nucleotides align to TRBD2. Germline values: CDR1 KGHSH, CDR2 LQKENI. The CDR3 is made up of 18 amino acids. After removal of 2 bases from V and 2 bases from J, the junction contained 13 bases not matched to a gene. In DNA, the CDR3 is TGTGCCAGCTCACCATCCAAGCGGGAGAAACCCGAGCAAGAGACCCAGTACTTC. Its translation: CASSPSKREKPEQETQYF. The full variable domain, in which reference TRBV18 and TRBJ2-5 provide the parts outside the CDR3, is NAGVMQNPRHLVRRRGQEARLRCSPMKGHSHVYWYRQLPEEGLKFMVYLQKENIIDESGMPKERFSAEFPKEGPSILRIQQVVRGDSAAYFCASSPSKREKPEQETQYFGPGTRLLVL.

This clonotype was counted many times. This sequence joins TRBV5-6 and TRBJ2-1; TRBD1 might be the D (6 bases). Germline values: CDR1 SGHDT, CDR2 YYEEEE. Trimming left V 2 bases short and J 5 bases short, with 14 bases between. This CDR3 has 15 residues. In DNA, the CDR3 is TGTGCCAGCAGCTTCCTCCGGGACACCGACAATGAGCAGTTCTTC. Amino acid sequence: CASSFLRDTDNEQFF.